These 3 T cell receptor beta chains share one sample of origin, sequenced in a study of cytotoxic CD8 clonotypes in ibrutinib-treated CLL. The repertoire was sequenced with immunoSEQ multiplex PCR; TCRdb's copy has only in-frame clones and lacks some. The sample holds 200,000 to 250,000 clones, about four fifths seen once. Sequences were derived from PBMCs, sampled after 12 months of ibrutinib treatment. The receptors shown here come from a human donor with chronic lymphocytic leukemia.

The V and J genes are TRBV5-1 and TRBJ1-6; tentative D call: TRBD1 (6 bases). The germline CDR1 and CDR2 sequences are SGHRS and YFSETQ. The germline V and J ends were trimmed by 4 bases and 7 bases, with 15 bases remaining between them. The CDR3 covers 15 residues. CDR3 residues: CASSPQLDRNSPLHF. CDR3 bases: TGCGCCAGCAGCCCCCAGTTGGACAGAAATTCACCCCTCCACTTT. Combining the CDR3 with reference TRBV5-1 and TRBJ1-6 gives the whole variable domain KAGVTQTPRYLIKTRGQQVTLSCSPISGHRSVSWYQQTPGQGLQFLFEYFSETQRNKGNFPGRFSGRQFSNSRSEMNVSTLELGDSALYLCASSPQLDRNSPLHFGNGTRLTVT.

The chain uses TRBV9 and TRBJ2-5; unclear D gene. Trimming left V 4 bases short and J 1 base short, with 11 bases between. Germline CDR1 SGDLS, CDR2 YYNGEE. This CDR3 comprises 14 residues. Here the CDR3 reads CASSPRLVQETQYF. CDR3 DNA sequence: TGTGCCAGCAGCCCTAGGTTGGTCCAAGAGACCCAGTACTTC.

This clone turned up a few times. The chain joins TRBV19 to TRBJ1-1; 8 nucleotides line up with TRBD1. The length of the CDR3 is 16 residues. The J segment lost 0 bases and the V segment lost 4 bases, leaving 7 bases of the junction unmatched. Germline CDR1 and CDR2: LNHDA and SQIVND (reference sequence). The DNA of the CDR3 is TGTGCCAGTAGTAAGGGACAGGTACTCATGAACACTGAAGCTTTCTTT. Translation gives CASSKGQVLMNTEAFF.